Listed below are T cell receptor beta chains from one sample, sequenced in a study of cytomegalovirus exposure and HLA in healthy donors. The repertoire was sequenced with immunoSEQ multiplex PCR; TCRdb's copy has only in-frame clones and lacks some. The sample includes 180,000 or so clones, approximately 84% of them seen just once. Material for sequencing was PBMCs. The receptors come from a girl between 10 and 17 years old in good health and CMV-seropositive. CDR3s include the opening cysteine and the closing phenylalanine or tryptophan.

V	J	CDR3
TRBV6-5	TRBJ2-7	CASSYHVYEQYF
TRBV6-1	TRBJ2-7	CASIWQGYEQYF
TRBV4-1	TRBJ1-5	CASSQADTRNQPQHF
TRBV30	TRBJ1-2	CAWTTYRDGYTF
TRBV27	TRBJ2-5	CASSQGPQETQYF
TRBV30	TRBJ2-3	CAWSDPTGRASTDTQYF
TRBV4-2	TRBJ2-5	CASGQDGKTQYF
TRBV18	TRBJ2-7	CASSQGQGVYEQYF
TRBV6-5	TRBJ1-2	CASSYSYDTNYGYTF
TRBV10-1	TRBJ2-5	CASSESITGAETQYF
TRBV4-2	TRBJ2-7	CASSQDQSSGTLPYEQYF
TRBV27	TRBJ2-3	CASSLISGGTDTQYF
TRBV30	TRBJ2-7	CAGGLPYEQYF
TRBV15	TRBJ1-1	CATSRDANPLPNTEAFF
TRBV19	TRBJ2-2	CATEGLAGVAGELFF
TRBV15	TRBJ1-2	CATSRAGERGGGYTF
TRBV11-2	TRBJ2-7	CASSSAPTSSYEQYF
TRBV12-5	TRBJ2-3	CASGLVQGQGLHTQYF
TRBV10-3	TRBJ2-5	CAISGTSGSVETQYF
TRBV5-1	TRBJ2-1	CASSSLTSGVNEQFF
TRBV5-8	TRBJ2-2	CASSSSLANTGELFF
TRBV28	TRBJ1-4	CASSSSGTGAGREKLFF
TRBV6-6	TRBJ2-7	CASSYGLVGPPDEQYF
TRBV5-1	TRBJ2-7	CASSWTSGSKLGEQYF
TRBV28	TRBJ2-4	CASSQPAGRLAKNIQYF
TRBV5-6	TRBJ2-4	CASSYSGGAGGNIQYF
TRBV7-2	TRBJ2-7	CASRRRTGGFSYEQYF
TRBV2	TRBJ2-3	CASRDIGADTQYF
TRBV10-3	TRBJ1-1	CAISPQVNTEAFF
TRBV27	TRBJ2-3	CASSLWGQGTDTQYF